Listed below are T cell receptor beta chains from one sample, sequenced in a study of OX40 agonist ivuxolimab in advanced cancers. The data were produced by immunoSEQ multiplex PCR, yet TCRdb's version contains in-frame clones alone and is incomplete. Of 70,000 or so clones in the sample, roughly nine tenths are singletons; the top ten hold 0.85% to 1%. Sequencing was performed on CD4+ or CD8+ T cells sorted from blood, taken in a trial of the OX40 agonist ivuxolimab. The receptors were sampled from an adult with an advanced solid tumor such as melanoma, head and neck, liver or kidney cancer. Each CDR3 is given with its conserved first and last residue.

V: TRBV18; J: TRBJ1-6; CDR3: CASSPPDTNSPLHF
V: TRBV5-1; J: TRBJ2-1; CDR3: CASSRWGENPNEQFF
V: TRBV7-9; J: TRBJ2-1; CDR3: CASSLAGADEQFF
V: TRBV30; J: TRBJ1-6; CDR3: CASVKAGNSPLHF
V: TRBV11-3; J: TRBJ2-7; CDR3: CASSPSTGGGEQYF
V: TRBV6-5; J: TRBJ2-7; CDR3: CASSYSPDPFYEQYF
V: TRBV7-9; J: TRBJ2-1; CDR3: CASSLVVGAPGEQFF
V: TRBV10-2; J: TRBJ2-7; CDR3: CASSSYPRGGNYEQYF
V: TRBV5-4; J: TRBJ2-2; CDR3: CASSLGQGGTGELFF
V: TRBV9; J: TRBJ1-2; CDR3: CASSTRVPGAMNYTF
V: TRBV11-3; J: TRBJ1-1; CDR3: CASSYANTEAFF
V: TRBV11-2; J: TRBJ2-5; CDR3: CASSLGTVQETQYF
V: TRBV7-9; J: TRBJ1-4; CDR3: CASSTREWANEKLFF
V: TRBV11-2; J: TRBJ2-5; CDR3: CASSPDAGGETQYF
V: TRBV19; J: TRBJ2-7; CDR3: CASSIDRGGGYEQYF
V: TRBV30; J: TRBJ1-4; CDR3: CAWSARDRETGKLFF
V: TRBV6-1; J: TRBJ1-5; CDR3: CASSDMNSNQPQHF
V: TRBV30; J: TRBJ2-5; CDR3: CAWSVLRGRGETQYF
V: TRBV2; J: TRBJ1-4; CDR3: CASSVRGEKLFF
V: TRBV5-4; J: TRBJ2-1; CDR3: CASSPGLAGGSSYNEQFF
V: TRBV18; J: TRBJ2-1; CDR3: CASSQGLGNNEQFF
V: TRBV6-6; J: TRBJ1-3; CDR3: CASSWDRASGNTIYF
V: TRBV5-1; J: TRBJ2-7; CDR3: CASSPRDTGAYEQYF
V: TRBV4-1; J: TRBJ1-1; CDR3: CASSRAGGMNTEAFF
V: TRBV6-4; J: TRBJ2-1; CDR3: CASSELAGGYNEQFF
V: TRBV5-1; J: TRBJ2-3; CDR3: CASSFGDTQYF
V: TRBV19; J: TRBJ1-5; CDR3: CASSKEGQGNQPQHF
V: TRBV7-9; J: TRBJ2-7; CDR3: CASSISDRGGYEQYF
V: TRBV6-5; J: TRBJ2-7; CDR3: CASSPGGAAYEQYF
V: TRBV10-1; J: TRBJ2-5; CDR3: CASSEGLAGQETQYF
V: TRBV7-2; J: TRBJ2-7; CDR3: CASSLMGVLGGYEQYF
V: TRBV5-1; J: TRBJ1-4; CDR3: CASRPMGREGEKLFF
V: TRBV2; J: TRBJ1-3; CDR3: CASSDWVAGNTIYF
V: TRBV5-1; J: TRBJ1-1; CDR3: CASSRLGENTEAFF
V: TRBV19; J: TRBJ2-2; CDR3: CASSMDRVGGELFF
V: TRBV7-2; J: TRBJ1-2; CDR3: CASSLQGAAAYGYTF
V: TRBV28; J: TRBJ2-7; CDR3: CASSSGQGNYEQYF
V: TRBV15; J: TRBJ1-3; CDR3: CATSRDSDGNTIYF
V: TRBV11-2; J: TRBJ1-1; CDR3: CASSLDGRLQGKAFF
V: TRBV9; J: TRBJ1-6; CDR3: CASSVGVSYNSPLHF